Included here is one TCR beta chain sequence, with context. The entry originates in a study of blood T cell repertoires in COVID-19. The CDR3 contains 15 residues. CDR1 and CDR2 from the germline V gene are SGDLS and YYNGEE. With V trimmed by 3 bases and J by 7 bases, 4 bases remained unmatched. In the original analysis: Estimation of nucleated cell counts was performed using reference gene primer amplification. The repertoire was sequenced with immunoSEQ multiplex PCR; TCRdb's copy has only in-frame clones and lacks some. V and J calls and clone size are given by that table; D and trimming were obtained from the DNA. The sample includes around 340,000 clones, roughly 90% of them seen just once. Enrolled through a virtual design, the participants were between about 18 and 100 years of age and came from about two dozen US areas.

The sample taken for sequencing was PBMCs or T cells enriched from blood (not recorded which). The receptor was derived from a woman in her twenties or thirties who had been exposed to COVID-19. The V gene is TRBV9, the J gene TRBJ2-1; 13 bases align to TRBD2. The CDR3 spells CASSGGTSGTNEQFF. CDR3 DNA sequence: TGTGCCAGCAGCGGGGGGACTAGCGGGACGAATGAGCAGTTCTTC.